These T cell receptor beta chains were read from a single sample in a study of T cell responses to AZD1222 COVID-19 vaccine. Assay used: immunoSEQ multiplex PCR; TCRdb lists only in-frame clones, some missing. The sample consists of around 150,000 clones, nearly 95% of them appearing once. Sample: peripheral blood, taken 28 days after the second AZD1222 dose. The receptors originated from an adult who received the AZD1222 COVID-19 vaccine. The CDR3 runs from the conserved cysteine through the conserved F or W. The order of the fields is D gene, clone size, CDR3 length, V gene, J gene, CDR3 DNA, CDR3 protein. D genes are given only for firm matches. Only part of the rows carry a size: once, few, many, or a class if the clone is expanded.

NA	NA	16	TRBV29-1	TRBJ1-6	TGCAGACTCGGACTCCAGTTTATCATTCGGAGTTCACCCCTCCACTTT	CRLGLQFIIRSSPLHF
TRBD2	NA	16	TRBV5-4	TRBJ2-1	TGTGCCAGCAGCTTGACCCTAGCGGGGGCCCCCCATGAGCAGTTCTTC	CASSLTLAGAPHEQFF
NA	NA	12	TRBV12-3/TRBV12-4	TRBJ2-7	TGTGCCAGTCGGGACGAGGCCTACGAGCAGTACTTC	CASRDEAYEQYF
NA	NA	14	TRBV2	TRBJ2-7	TGTGCCAGCAGTGGTGGGACGGGGTTCTACGAGCAGTACTTC	CASSGGTGFYEQYF
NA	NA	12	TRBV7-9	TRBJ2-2	TGTGCCAGCAGCTTTGGAGCCGGGGAGCTGTTTTTT	CASSFGAGELFF
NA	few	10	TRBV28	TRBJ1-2	TGTGCCAGCAGTCACCATGGCTACACCTTC	CASSHHGYTF
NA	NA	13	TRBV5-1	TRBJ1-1	TGCGCCAGCAGCTTGGAACCGAACACTGAAGCTTTCTTT	CASSLEPNTEAFF
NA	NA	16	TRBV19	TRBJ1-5	TGTGCCAGTACCACCTCGGAGGGGCCCTCCAATCAGCCCCAGCATTTT	CASTTSEGPSNQPQHF
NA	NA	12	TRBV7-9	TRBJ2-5	TGTGCCAGCAGCTCGACTTGGGAGACCCAGTACTTC	CASSSTWETQYF
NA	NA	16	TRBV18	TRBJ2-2	TGTGCCAGCTCACCATTGATCAGCGTGGGGACCGGGGAGCTGTTTTTT	CASSPLISVGTGELFF
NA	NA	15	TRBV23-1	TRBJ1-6	TGCGCCAGCAGTCATAATCCCCGGGCTCATTCACCCCTCCACTTT	CASSHNPRAHSPLHF
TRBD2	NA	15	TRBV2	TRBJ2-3	TGTGCCAGCGGGTCTGTGACTAGCGACACAGATACGCAGTATTTT	CASGSVTSDTDTQYF
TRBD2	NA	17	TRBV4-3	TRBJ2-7	TGCGCCAGCAGCCACGCGTATAGCGGGGGCACTTCCTACGAGCAGTACTTC	CASSHAYSGGTSYEQYF
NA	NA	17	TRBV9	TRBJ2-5	TGTGCCAGCAGCGTAGGGGGGTTGGCAGTACCACAAGAGACCCAGTACTTC	CASSVGGLAVPQETQYF
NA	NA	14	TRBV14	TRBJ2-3	TGTGCCAGCGGTCGGACAGACATGGGGGATACGCAGTATTTT	CASGRTDMGDTQYF
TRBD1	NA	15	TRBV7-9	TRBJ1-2	TGTGCCAGCAGTTCTCCGGGACAGGAACGATCGGGCTACACCTTC	CASSSPGQERSGYTF
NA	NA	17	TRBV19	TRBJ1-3	TGTGCCAGTAGGTGGACGGGGACAATGAGCTCTGGAAACACCATATATTTT	CASRWTGTMSSGNTIYF
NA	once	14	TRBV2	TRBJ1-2	TGTGCCAGCAGTGAAGTACGGGGTATCTATGGCTACACCTTC	CASSEVRGIYGYTF
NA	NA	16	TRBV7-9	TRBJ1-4	TGTGCCAGCAGCTATCCAACGGGGGGTACTAATGAAAAACTGTTTTTT	CASSYPTGGTNEKLFF
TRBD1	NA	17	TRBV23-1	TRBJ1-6	TGCGCCAGCAGTCAATCGGAGTGCGGGACAGGGAATTCACCCCTCCACTTT	CASSQSECGTGNSPLHF
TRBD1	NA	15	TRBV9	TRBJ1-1	TGTGCCAGCAGCCCAACGGACAGGTCGCGCACTGAAGCTTTCTTT	CASSPTDRSRTEAFF
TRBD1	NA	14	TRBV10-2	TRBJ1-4	TGCGCCAGCAGTGACTCGGACAGGATTGAAAAACTGTTTTTT	CASSDSDRIEKLFF